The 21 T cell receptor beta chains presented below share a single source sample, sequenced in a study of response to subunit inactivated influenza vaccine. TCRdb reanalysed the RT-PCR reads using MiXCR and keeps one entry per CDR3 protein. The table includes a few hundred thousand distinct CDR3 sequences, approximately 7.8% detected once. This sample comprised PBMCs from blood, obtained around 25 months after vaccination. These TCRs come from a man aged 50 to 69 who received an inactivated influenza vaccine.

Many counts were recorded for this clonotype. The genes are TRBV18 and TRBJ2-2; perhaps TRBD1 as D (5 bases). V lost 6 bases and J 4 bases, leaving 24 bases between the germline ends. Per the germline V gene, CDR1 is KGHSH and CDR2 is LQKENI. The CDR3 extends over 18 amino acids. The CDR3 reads CASSSRQPSVESTGELFF. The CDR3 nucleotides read TGTGCCAGCTCTTCAAGACAGCCTTCGGTAGAGAGCACCGGGGAGCTGTTTTTT. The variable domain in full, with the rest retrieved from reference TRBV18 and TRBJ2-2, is NAGVMQNPRHLVRRRGQEARLRCSPMKGHSHVYWYRQLPEEGLKFMVYLQKENIIDESGMPKERFSAEFPKEGPSILRIQQVVRGDSAAYFCASSSRQPSVESTGELFFGEGSRLTVL.

CDR3 sequence (DNA): TGTGCCAGCAGGCCCCGGGGACAGGGGGCTTATGAGCAGTTCTTC. It codes for CASRPRGQGAYEQFF. The gene calls are TRBV6-2 or TRBV6-3 and TRBJ2-1, with 12 bases fitting TRBD1. The CDR3 covers 15 residues. CDR1 and CDR2 (germline): MNHEY, SVGEGT. With V trimmed by 6 bases and J by 8 bases, 8 bases remained unmatched.

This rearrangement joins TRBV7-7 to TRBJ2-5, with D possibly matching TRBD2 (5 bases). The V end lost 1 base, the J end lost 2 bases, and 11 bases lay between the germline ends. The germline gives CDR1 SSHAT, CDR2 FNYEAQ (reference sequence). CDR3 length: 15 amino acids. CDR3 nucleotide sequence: TGTGCCAGCAGCTTAGGTGCAGCGGAACAAGAGACCCAGTACTTC. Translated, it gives CASSLGAAEQETQYF.

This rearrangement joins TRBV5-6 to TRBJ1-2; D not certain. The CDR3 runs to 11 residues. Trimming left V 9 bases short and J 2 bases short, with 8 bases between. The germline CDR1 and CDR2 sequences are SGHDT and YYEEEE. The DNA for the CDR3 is TGTGCCACCTGGTTGAACTATGGCTACACCTTC. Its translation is CATWLNYGYTF.

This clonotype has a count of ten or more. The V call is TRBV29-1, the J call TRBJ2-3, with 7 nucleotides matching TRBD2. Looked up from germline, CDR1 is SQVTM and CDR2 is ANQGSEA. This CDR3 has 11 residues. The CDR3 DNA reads TGCAGTCATGGGGAGGGCACCCCGCAGTATTTT. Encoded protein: CSHGEGTPQYF.

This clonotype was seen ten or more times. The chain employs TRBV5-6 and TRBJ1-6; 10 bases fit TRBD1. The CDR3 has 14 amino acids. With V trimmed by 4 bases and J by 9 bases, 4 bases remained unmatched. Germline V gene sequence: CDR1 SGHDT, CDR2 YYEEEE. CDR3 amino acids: CASSLGQGGSPLHF. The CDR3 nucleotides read TGTGCCAGCAGCCTAGGACAGGGGGGTTCACCCCTCCACTTT.

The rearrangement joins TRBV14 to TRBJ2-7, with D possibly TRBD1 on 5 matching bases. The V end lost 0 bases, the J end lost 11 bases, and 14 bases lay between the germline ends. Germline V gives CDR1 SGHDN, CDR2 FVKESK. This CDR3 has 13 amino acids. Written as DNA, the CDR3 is TGTGCCAGCAGCCAAGAACGGACAACCAATAAGTACTTC. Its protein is CASSQERTTNKYF.

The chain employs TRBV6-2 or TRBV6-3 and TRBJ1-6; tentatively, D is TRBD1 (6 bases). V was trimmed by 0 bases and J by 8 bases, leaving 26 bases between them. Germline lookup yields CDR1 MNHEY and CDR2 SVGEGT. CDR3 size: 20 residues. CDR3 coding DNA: TGTGCCAGCAGTTACTCGATCGGGATGCGGGACAAGGGGCGGTATTCACCCCTCCACTTT. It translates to CASSYSIGMRDKGRYSPLHF.

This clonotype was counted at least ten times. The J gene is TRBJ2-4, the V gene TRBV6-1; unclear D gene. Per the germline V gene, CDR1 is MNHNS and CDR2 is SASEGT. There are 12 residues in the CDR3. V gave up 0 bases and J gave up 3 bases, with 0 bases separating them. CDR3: CASSEAKNIQYF. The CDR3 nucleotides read TGTGCCAGCAGTGAAGCCAAAAACATTCAGTACTTC.

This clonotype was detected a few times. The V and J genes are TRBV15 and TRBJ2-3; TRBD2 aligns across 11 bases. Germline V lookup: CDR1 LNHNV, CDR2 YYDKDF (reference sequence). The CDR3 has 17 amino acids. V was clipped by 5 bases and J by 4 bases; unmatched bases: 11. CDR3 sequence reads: CATSRMLTSGAPDTQYF. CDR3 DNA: TGTGCCACCAGCCGGATGCTGACTAGCGGGGCCCCAGATACGCAGTATTTT.

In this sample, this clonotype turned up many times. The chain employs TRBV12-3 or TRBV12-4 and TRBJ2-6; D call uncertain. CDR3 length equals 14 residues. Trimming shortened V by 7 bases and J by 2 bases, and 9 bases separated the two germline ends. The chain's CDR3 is CASNSGAGANVLTF. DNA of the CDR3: TGTGCCAGCAACAGTGGTGCTGGGGCCAACGTCCTGACTTTC.

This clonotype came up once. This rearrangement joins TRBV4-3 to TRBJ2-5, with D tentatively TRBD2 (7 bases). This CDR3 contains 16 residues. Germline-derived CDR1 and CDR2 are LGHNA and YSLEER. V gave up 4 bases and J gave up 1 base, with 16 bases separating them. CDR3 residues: CASSPGGSGAQETQYF. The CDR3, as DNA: TGCGCCAGCAGCCCGGGGGGCAGCGGAGCCCAAGAGACCCAGTACTTC.

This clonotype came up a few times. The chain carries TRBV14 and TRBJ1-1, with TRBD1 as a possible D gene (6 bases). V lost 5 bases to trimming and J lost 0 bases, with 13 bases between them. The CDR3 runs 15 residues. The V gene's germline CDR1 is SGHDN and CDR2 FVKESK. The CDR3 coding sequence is TGTGCCAGCAGCACTATGGGGGACATGAACACTGAAGCTTTCTTT. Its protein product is CASSTMGDMNTEAFF.

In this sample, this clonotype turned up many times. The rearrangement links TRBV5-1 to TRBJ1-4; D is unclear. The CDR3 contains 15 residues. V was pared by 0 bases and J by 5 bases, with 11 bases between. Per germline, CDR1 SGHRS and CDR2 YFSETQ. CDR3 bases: TGCGCCAGCAGCTTGGCACATGGCTCGAATGAAAAACTGTTTTTT. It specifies CASSLAHGSNEKLFF.

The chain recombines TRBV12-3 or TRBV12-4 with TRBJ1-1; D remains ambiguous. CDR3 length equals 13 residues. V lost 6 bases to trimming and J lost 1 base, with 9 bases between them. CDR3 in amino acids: CASSSFRNTEAFF. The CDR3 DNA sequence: TGTGCCAGCAGCTCCTTTAGGAACACTGAAGCTTTCTTT.

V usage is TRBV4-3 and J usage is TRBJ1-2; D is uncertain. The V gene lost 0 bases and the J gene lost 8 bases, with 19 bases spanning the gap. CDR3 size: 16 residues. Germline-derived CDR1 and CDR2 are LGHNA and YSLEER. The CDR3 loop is CASSQESRPASRGYTF. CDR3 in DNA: TGCGCCAGCAGCCAAGAAAGTAGACCGGCCTCAAGAGGCTACACCTTC.

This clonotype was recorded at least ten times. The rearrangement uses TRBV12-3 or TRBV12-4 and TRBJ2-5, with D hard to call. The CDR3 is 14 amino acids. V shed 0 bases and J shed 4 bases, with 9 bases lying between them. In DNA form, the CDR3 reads TGTGCCAGCAGTTTAGCGGGCGGCGGAGAGACCCAGTACTTC. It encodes CASSLAGGGETQYF.

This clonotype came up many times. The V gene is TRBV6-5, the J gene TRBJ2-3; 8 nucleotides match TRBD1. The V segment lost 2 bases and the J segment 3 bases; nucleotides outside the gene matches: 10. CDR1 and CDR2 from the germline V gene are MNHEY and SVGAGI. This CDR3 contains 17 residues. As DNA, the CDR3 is TGTGCCAGCAGTTACACCAGACAGGGGTCCTCGACAGATACGCAGTATTTT. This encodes CASSYTRQGSSTDTQYF.

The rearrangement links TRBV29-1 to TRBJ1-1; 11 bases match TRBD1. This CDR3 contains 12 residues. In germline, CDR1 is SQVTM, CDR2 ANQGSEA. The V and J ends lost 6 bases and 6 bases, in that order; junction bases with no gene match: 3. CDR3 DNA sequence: TGCAGCGTGGACAGGGGGCTGTCTGAAGCTTTCTTT. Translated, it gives CSVDRGLSEAFF.

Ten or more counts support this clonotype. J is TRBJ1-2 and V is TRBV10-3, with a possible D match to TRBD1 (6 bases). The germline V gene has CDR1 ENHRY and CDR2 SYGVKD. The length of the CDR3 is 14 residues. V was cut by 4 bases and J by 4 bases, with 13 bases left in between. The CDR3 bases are TGTGCCATCAGTGGCCAGTCACAGGGCTATGGCTACACCTTC. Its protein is CAISGQSQGYGYTF.

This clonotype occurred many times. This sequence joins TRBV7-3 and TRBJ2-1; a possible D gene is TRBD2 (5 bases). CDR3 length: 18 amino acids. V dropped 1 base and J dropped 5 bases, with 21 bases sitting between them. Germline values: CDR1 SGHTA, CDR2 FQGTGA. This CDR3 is CASSLSSVGSTSNNEQFF. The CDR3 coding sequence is TGTGCCAGCAGCTTAAGCTCGGTGGGCTCCACTAGTAACAATGAGCAGTTCTTC.